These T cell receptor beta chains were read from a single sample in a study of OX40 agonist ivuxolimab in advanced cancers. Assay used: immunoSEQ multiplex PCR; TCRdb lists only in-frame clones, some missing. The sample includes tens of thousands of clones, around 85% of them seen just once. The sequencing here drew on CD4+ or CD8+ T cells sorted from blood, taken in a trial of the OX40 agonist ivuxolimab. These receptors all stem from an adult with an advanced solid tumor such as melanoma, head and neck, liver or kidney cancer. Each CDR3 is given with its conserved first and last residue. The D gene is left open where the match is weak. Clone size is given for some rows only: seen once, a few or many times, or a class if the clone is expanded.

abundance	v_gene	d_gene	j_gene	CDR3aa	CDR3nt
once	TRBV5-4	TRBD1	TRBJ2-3	CASSPTGGRTDTQYF	TGTGCCAGCAGCCCGACAGGGGGCCGCACAGATACGCAGTATTTT
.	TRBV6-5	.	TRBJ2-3	CASSRRDSPHTQYF	TGTGCCAGCAGCCGACGAGACAGCCCTCATACGCAGTATTTT
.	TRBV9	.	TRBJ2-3	CASSVTGTPGPDTQYF	TGTGCCAGCAGCGTGACCGGGACCCCTGGCCCAGATACGCAGTATTTT
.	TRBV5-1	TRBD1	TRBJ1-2	CASSFPPGTGAVNYGYTF	TGCGCCAGCAGCTTTCCTCCCGGGACAGGGGCCGTTAACTATGGCTACACCTTC
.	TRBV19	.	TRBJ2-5	CASSSAGVGTQYF	TGTGCCAGTAGTAGTGCAGGGGTTGGGACCCAGTACTTC
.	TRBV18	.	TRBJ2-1	CASSPMGGGAYNEQFF	TGTGCCAGCTCACCGATGGGAGGAGGGGCCTACAATGAGCAGTTCTTC
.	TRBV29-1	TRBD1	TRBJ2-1	CSVTPGQGTNEQFF	TGCAGCGTTACACCGGGACAGGGTACCAATGAGCAGTTCTTC
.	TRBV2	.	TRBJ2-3	CASSAGVGDTQYF	TGTGCCAGCAGTGCAGGGGTGGGAGATACGCAGTATTTT
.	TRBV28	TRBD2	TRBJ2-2	CASRSGTKVGELFF	TGTGCCAGCAGGTCCGGGACTAAGGTCGGGGAGCTGTTTTTT
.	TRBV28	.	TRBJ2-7	CASRRQGTISYEQYF	TGTGCCAGCAGAAGACAAGGGACCATTTCCTACGAGCAGTACTTC
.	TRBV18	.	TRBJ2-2	CATWLSRSTGELFF	TGTGCCACCTGGTTGAGTAGGAGCACCGGGGAGCTGTTTTTT
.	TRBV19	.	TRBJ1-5	CASGWGDQPQHF	TGTGCCAGTGGCTGGGGGGATCAGCCCCAGCATTTT
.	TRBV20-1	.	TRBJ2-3	CSARQNTQYF	TGCAGTGCTAGACAGAATACGCAGTATTTT
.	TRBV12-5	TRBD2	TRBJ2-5	CASGTAGGLETQYF	TGTGCTAGTGGTACCGCGGGGGGGCTGGAGACCCAGTACTTC
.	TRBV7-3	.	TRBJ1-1	CASSFILGDVSGAFF	TGTGCCAGCAGCTTCATACTAGGGGATGTATCGGGCGCTTTCTTT
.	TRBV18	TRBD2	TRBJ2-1	CASSPPSGRSFGGEQFF	TGTGCCAGCTCACCGCCTAGCGGGAGGAGTTTTGGTGGTGAGCAGTTCTTC
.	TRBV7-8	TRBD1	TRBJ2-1	CASSSGTGKYNEQFF	TGTGCCAGCAGCTCCGGGACAGGAAAGTACAATGAGCAGTTCTTC
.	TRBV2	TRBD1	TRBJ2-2	CASSGDSAANTGELFF	TGTGCCAGCAGCGGGGACAGCGCCGCGAACACCGGGGAGCTGTTTTTT
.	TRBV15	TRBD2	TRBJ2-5	CATSPRASGSEEQYF	TGTGCCACCAGCCCTCGGGCTAGCGGGAGTGAGGAGCAGTACTTC
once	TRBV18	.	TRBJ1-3	CASSPPGTRSGNTIYF	TGTGCCAGCTCACCACCGGGGACACGGTCTGGAAACACCATATATTTT
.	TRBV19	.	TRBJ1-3	CASSIQGTGNTIYF	TGTGCCAGTAGTATACAGGGGACTGGAAACACCATATATTTT
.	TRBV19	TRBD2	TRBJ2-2	CASSRESGGARAGELFF	TGTGCCAGTAGTAGGGAGAGCGGGGGGGCACGGGCCGGGGAGCTGTTTTTT
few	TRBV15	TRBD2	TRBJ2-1	CATSKLSGSGYNEQFF	TGTGCCACCAGCAAACTTAGCGGGAGTGGGTACAATGAGCAGTTCTTC
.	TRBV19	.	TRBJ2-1	CASSPQWASDNEQFF	TGTGCCAGTAGTCCTCAATGGGCCTCCGACAATGAGCAGTTCTTC
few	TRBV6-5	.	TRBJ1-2	CASSPRDTYGYTF	TGTGCCAGCAGCCCTAGAGACACCTATGGCTACACCTTC
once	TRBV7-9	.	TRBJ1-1	CASSLGGTFNTEAFF	TGTGCCAGCAGCTTGGGCGGAACGTTTAACACTGAAGCTTTCTTT
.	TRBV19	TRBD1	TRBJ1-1	CASSPDRIRQGRGNTEAFF	TGTGCCAGTAGTCCCGATCGGATTCGACAGGGCCGGGGGAACACTGAAGCTTTCTTT
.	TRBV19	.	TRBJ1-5	CASSIQRNQPQHF	TGTGCCAGTAGTATCCAGAGAAATCAGCCCCAGCATTTT
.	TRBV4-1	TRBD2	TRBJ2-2	CASSQDRGLAGVGELFF	TGCGCCAGCAGCCAAGATAGGGGACTAGCGGGAGTCGGGGAGCTGTTTTTT
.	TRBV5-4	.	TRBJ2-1	CASSQDYDPYNEQFF	TGTGCCAGCAGCCAGGATTATGACCCTTACAATGAGCAGTTCTTC
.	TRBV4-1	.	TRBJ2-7	CASSLQGTGYEQYF	TGCGCCAGCAGCCTGCAGGGGACTGGATACGAGCAGTACTTC
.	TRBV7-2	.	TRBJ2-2	CASPGLRGANTGELFF	TGTGCCAGCCCCGGGCTTAGGGGCGCGAACACCGGGGAGCTGTTTTTT
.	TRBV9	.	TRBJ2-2	CASSPSGGYTGELFF	TGTGCCAGCAGCCCCTCGGGGGGCTATACCGGGGAGCTGTTTTTT
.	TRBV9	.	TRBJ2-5	CASSVVPGGGETQYF	TGTGCCAGCAGCGTAGTTCCGGGGGGCGGGGAGACCCAGTACTTC
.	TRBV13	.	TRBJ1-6	CASSPPTVRGVSLHF	TGTGCCAGCAGCCCGCCGACAGTCCGGGGGGTATCCCTCCACTTT
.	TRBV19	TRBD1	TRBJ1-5	CASSPRQGSFQPQHF	TGTGCCAGTAGTCCCCGACAGGGATCTTTTCAGCCCCAGCATTTT
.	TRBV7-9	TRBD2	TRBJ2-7	CASSSTSGSREQYF	TGTGCCAGCAGCTCTACTAGCGGGAGCAGGGAGCAGTACTTC
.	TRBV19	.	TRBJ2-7	CASSIDKDYEQYF	TGTGCCAGTAGTATAGATAAGGATTACGAGCAGTACTTC
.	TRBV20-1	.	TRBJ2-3	CSATEGGTQYF	TGCAGTGCTACGGAAGGGGGTACGCAGTATTTT
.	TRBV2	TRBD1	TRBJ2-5	CASISTGQETQYF	TGTGCCAGCATATCGACAGGGCAAGAGACCCAGTACTTC
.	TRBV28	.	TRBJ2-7	CASSPNGEATYEQYF	TGTGCCAGCAGTCCAAATGGTGAGGCAACCTACGAGCAGTACTTC
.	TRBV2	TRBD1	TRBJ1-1	CASRGRTGNTEAFF	TGTGCCAGCAGGGGGCGGACAGGAAACACTGAAGCTTTCTTT
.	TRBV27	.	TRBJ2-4	CASSPLAKNIQYF	TGTGCCAGCAGTCCCCTAGCCAAAAACATTCAGTACTTC
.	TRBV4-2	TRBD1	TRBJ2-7	CASSQVYRDSVFYEQYF	TGTGCCAGCAGCCAAGTCTACCGGGACAGCGTGTTCTACGAGCAGTACTTC
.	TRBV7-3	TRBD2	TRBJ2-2	CASRRTSGNTGELFF	TGTGCCAGCAGACGGACTAGCGGGAACACCGGGGAGCTGTTTTTT
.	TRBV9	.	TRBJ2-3	CASSLTIGTDTQYF	TGTGCCAGCAGCTTGACGATCGGCACAGATACGCAGTATTTT